This is a list of T cell receptor beta chains from one sample in a study of blood T cell repertoires in COVID-19. Assay used: immunoSEQ multiplex PCR; TCRdb lists only in-frame clones, some missing. The table records about 190,000 clones, around 90% of them present only once. The specimen was peripheral blood. The receptors derive from a man in his fifties with acute or convalescent COVID-19. The CDR3 runs from the conserved cysteine through the conserved F or W. The D gene is left open where the match is weak. Only some rows state a clone size, as once, few, many or a class for expanded clones.

V,J,D,size,DNA,CDR3
TRBV16,TRBJ2-3,TRBD2,few,TGTGCCAGCAGCCAAGGGACTAGCGGGAGTTTGGATACGCAGTATTTT,CASSQGTSGSLDTQYF
TRBV15,TRBJ2-5,TRBD1,NA,TGTGCCACCAGCAGGGGACAGGACCAAGAGACCCAGTACTTC,CATSRGQDQETQYF
TRBV4-3,TRBJ1-5,NA,NA,TGCGCCAGCAGCCAAGATAGTGCAGGGAATCAGCCCCAGCATTTT,CASSQDSAGNQPQHF
TRBV19,TRBJ2-7,TRBD2,once,TGTGCCAGTAGTATTCTGCGCGGGAGAACCTACGAGCAGTACTTC,CASSILRGRTYEQYF
TRBV7-9,TRBJ1-4,TRBD1,NA,TGTGCCAGCAGCTCCACAGGGGCCCCGGATGAAAAACTGTTTTTT,CASSSTGAPDEKLFF
TRBV9,TRBJ2-3,TRBD2,NA,TGTGCCAGCAGCCCGAGCGGGAGGGCGACAGATACGCAGTATTTT,CASSPSGRATDTQYF
TRBV2,TRBJ1-5,TRBD1,NA,TGTGCCAGCAGTGAACGTGAAACAGGGGGAAAGCCCCAGCATTTT,CASSERETGGKPQHF
TRBV18,TRBJ1-1,NA,NA,TGTGCCAGCTCAAACAGGGTGGAGAACACTGAAGCTTTCTTT,CASSNRVENTEAFF
TRBV9,TRBJ1-6,TRBD1,NA,TGTGCCAGCAGCGGACAGGGTGAGAATTCACCCCTCCACTTT,CASSGQGENSPLHF
TRBV5-5,TRBJ2-1,TRBD2,NA,TGTGCCAGCAGCTTTGGCGGGAGGGCCGTCAATGAGCAGTTCTTC,CASSFGGRAVNEQFF
TRBV5-5,TRBJ1-3,TRBD1,NA,TGTGCCAGCAGGCTGACAGGGTCTACTGGAAACACCATATATTTT,CASRLTGSTGNTIYF
TRBV7-9,TRBJ1-5,NA,few,TGTGCCAGCAGCCTCGGACAGACTTATAGCAATCAGCCCCAGCATTTT,CASSLGQTYSNQPQHF
TRBV30,TRBJ2-1,NA,NA,TGTGCCTGGAGTTTTGGGGGGAGGAATGAGCAGTTCTTC,CAWSFGGRNEQFF
TRBV5-1,TRBJ2-1,NA,NA,TGCGCCAGCAGCCCTGACAGTTACAATGAGCAGTTCTTC,CASSPDSYNEQFF
TRBV19,TRBJ2-5,TRBD1,NA,TGTGCCAGTAGACGGAAGGGGGCACAAGAGACCCAGTACTTC,CASRRKGAQETQYF
TRBV5-4,TRBJ2-1,TRBD1,NA,TGTGCCAGCAGCTGGGACAGGGGATACAATGAGCAGTTCTTC,CASSWDRGYNEQFF
TRBV3-1/TRBV3-2,TRBJ2-1,TRBD2,NA,TGTGCCAGCAGCCAAGCGGGTTCTAGCGGGGGGCCCTACAATGAGCAGTTCTTC,CASSQAGSSGGPYNEQFF
TRBV5-1,TRBJ2-5,TRBD2,NA,TGCGCCAGCAGCCCTGGACTAGCGGGGGGGGAGACCCAGTACTTC,CASSPGLAGGETQYF
TRBV7-9,TRBJ1-4,TRBD1,few,TGTGCCAGCAGCTTAGGGGACAGGGTTGAAAAACTGTTTTTT,CASSLGDRVEKLFF
TRBV7-2,TRBJ2-7,TRBD2,once,TGTGCCAGCAGCTCGGGACTAGCGGACTACGAGCAGTACTTC,CASSSGLADYEQYF
TRBV7-8,TRBJ2-2,TRBD2,NA,TGTGCCAGCAGCTTAGCCCAGGGACTAGCGGGGGATCCGAACACCGGGGAGCTGTTTTTT,CASSLAQGLAGDPNTGELFF
TRBV5-4,TRBJ2-6,NA,NA,TGTGCCAGCAGCTTAGGGGCGGCGCCGAACTCTGGGGCCAACGTCCTGACTTTC,CASSLGAAPNSGANVLTF
TRBV5-1,TRBJ2-1,TRBD1,NA,TGCGCCAGCAACCCACAGGGGGCCCACAATGAGCAGTTCTTC,CASNPQGAHNEQFF
TRBV19,TRBJ1-4,TRBD1,NA,TGTGCCAGTACAACAGGGGGCTCCGGTGAAAAACTGTTTTTT,CASTTGGSGEKLFF
TRBV28,TRBJ2-3,NA,NA,TGTGCCAGCAGCCAACCAACAGGGACAGATACGCAGTATTTT,CASSQPTGTDTQYF
TRBV28,TRBJ1-4,NA,once,TGTGCCAGCAGTCGGTTGGGGGGGGCAGACGCTGAAAAACTGTTTTTT,CASSRLGGADAEKLFF
TRBV6-5,TRBJ2-2,NA,NA,TGTGCCAGCAGTTACCCAGCGAACACCGGGGAGCTGTTTTTT,CASSYPANTGELFF
TRBV19,TRBJ2-4,TRBD2,NA,TGTGCCAGTAGTCCTCGGGGGGGGCCGGTGGCCAAAAACATTCAGTACTTC,CASSPRGGPVAKNIQYF
TRBV7-9,TRBJ2-5,NA,NA,TGTGCCAGCAGCTTTTGGACAGCCCAAGAGACCCAGTACTTC,CASSFWTAQETQYF
TRBV7-9,TRBJ1-6,NA,few,TGTGCCAGCAGCGCGGGGGGGGAATCGAGCTCCTATAATTCACCCCTCCACTTT,CASSAGGESSSYNSPLHF
TRBV5-4,TRBJ2-5,NA,NA,TGTGCCAGCAGCTTGGACAGGGAAGGCGGGACCCAGTACTTC,CASSLDREGGTQYF
TRBV10-3,TRBJ1-1,TRBD1,NA,TGTGCCATCAGCGACAGGGGGCTTCTGAACACTGAAGCTTTCTTT,CAISDRGLLNTEAFF
TRBV28,TRBJ2-3,TRBD2,once,TGTGCCAGCAGTAGGATCGGACTAGCGGAAGGCACAGATACGCAGTATTTT,CASSRIGLAEGTDTQYF
TRBV7-2,TRBJ1-1,NA,NA,TGTGCCAGCAGCTTATTCGTTGGGGGCGAGACTGAAGCTTTCTTT,CASSLFVGGETEAFF
TRBV6-1,TRBJ1-2,TRBD1,NA,TGTGCCAGCAGTGAAAACAGGGGATATGGCTACACCTTC,CASSENRGYGYTF
TRBV27,TRBJ2-7,TRBD2,NA,TGTGCCAGCAGTTACACTAGCGGGAGTTACGAGCAGTACTTC,CASSYTSGSYEQYF
TRBV5-6,TRBJ2-5,NA,many,TGTGCCAGCAGCTTGGTACTAGAAGAGACCCAGTACTTC,CASSLVLEETQYF
TRBV5-4,TRBJ1-6,NA,NA,TGTGCCAGCAGCTTTTGGACAAATAATTCACCCCTCCACTTT,CASSFWTNNSPLHF
TRBV28,TRBJ1-2,TRBD1,NA,TGTGCCAGCAGAAAAGGGGGCGACTATGGCTACACCTTC,CASRKGGDYGYTF
TRBV19,TRBJ1-1,NA,NA,TGTGCCAGTAAGAGGCGGGGATTGAACACTGAAGCTTTCTTT,CASKRRGLNTEAFF
TRBV19,TRBJ1-5,NA,NA,TGTGCCAGTACGGTGGGAGGGGGAGGCAATCAGCCCCAGCATTTT,CASTVGGGGNQPQHF
TRBV21-1,TRBJ1-5,NA,NA,TGTGCCAGCAATCCGACCCCCCGGGCCAGGGTGGGTCAGCCCCAGCATTTT,CASNPTPRARVGQPQHF
TRBV7-6,TRBJ2-7,NA,NA,TGTGCCAGCAGCTTAACTCGGGAACACGAGCAGTACTTC,CASSLTREHEQYF
TRBV11-2,TRBJ2-1,TRBD2,NA,TGTGCCAGCAGCCGCGGGACTAGCGGGGCTTACAATGAGCAGTTCTTC,CASSRGTSGAYNEQFF
TRBV29-1,TRBJ2-5,NA,NA,TGCAGCGTTGAAGAGGGCCCGCCCTTTCAAGAGACCCAGTACTTC,CSVEEGPPFQETQYF
TRBV27,TRBJ2-5,TRBD1,NA,TGTGCCAGCAGCCCCCACCCGACAGGGGGGAAAGAGACCCAGTACTTC,CASSPHPTGGKETQYF
TRBV19,TRBJ1-1,NA,once,TGTGCCAGTAGATCCGATGACAGAAACATGAACACTGAAGCTTTCTTT,CASRSDDRNMNTEAFF
TRBV24-1,TRBJ2-1,TRBD2,few,TGTGCCACCAGTGATCTAGCGGGAGGCTCCTACAATGAGCAGTTCTTC,CATSDLAGGSYNEQFF